This T cell receptor (beta chain) was documented in a study of T cells expressing NK-cell markers. The CDR3 is 16 amino acids. Germline V gene data show CDR1 as KGHSH and CDR2 as LQKENI. For each CDR3 protein, TCRdb gives one entry from its re-call of the 5' RACE reads, without DNA. The table lists about 540,000 distinct CDR3 sequences. The TCR comes from a man between 18 and 35 years old in good health. Sample: blood T cells: a sorted CD56 or NKG2C T cell subset, CD4+ or CD8+ T cells, or bulk PBMC T cells (not recorded which). The rearrangement links TRBV18 to TRBJ2-6; TCRdb selects TRBD2, and the lack of DNA leaves this call unchecked. This CDR3 is CASSGVARGGANVLTF.